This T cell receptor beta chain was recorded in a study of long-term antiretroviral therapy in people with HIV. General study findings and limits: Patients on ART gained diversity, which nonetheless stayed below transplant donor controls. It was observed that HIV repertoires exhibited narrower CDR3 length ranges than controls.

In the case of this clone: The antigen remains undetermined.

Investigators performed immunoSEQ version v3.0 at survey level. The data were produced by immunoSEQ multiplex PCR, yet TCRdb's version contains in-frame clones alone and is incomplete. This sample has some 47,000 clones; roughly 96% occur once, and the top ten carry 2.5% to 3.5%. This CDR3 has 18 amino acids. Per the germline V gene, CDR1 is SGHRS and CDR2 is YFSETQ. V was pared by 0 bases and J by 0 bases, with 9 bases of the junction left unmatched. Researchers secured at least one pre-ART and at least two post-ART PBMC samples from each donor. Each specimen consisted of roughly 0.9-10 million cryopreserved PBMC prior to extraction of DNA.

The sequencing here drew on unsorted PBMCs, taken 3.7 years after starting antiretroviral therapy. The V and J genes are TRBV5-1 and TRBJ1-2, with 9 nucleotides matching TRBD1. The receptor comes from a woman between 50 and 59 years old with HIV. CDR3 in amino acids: CASSLAWDRATTNYGYTF. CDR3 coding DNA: TGCGCCAGCAGCTTGGCCTGGGACAGGGCGACTACTAACTATGGCTACACCTTC. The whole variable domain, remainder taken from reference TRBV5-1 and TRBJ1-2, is KAGVTQTPRYLIKTRGQQVTLSCSPISGHRSVSWYQQTPGQGLQFLFEYFSETQRNKGNFPGRFSGRQFSNSRSEMNVSTLELGDSALYLCASSLAWDRATTNYGYTFGSGTRLTVV.